The rows below give T cell receptor beta chains drawn from one sample of a study of response to subunit inactivated influenza vaccine. TCRdb re-called the RT-PCR reads with MiXCR, one entry per CDR3 protein. The top ten hold 8.5% to 14% of the sample, which has about 580,000 distinct CDR3 sequences, less than 15% seen once. This sample comprised PBMCs from blood, obtained about 13 days after vaccination. Receptors originate from a man in his forties or fifties who received an inactivated influenza vaccine. Each CDR3 is given with its conserved first and last residue. D genes are given only for firm matches. Expanded clones are given a class, and other clones once, few, many or no size at all.

cdr3_length,clone_size,v_call,j_call,d_call,cdr3_nt,cdr3_aa
16,few,TRBV7-9,TRBJ2-7,TRBD2,TGTGCCAGCACCGGGGGCCTGACTAGCGGGAGTTACGAGCAGTACTTC,CASTGGLTSGSYEQYF
13,-,TRBV7-9,TRBJ2-4,-,TGTGCCAGCAGCTTAGGGGCGGGGAACATTCAGTACTTC,CASSLGAGNIQYF
14,-,TRBV29-1,TRBJ2-7,TRBD2,TGCAGCGTTGGTGAACTAGCGGGAGTGTACGAGCAGTACTTC,CSVGELAGVYEQYF
16,-,TRBV18,TRBJ2-3,-,TGTGCCAGCTCACAGATTAGTCCCGACCTAGGAGATACGCAGTATTTT,CASSQISPDLGDTQYF
15,few,TRBV20-1,TRBJ2-1,TRBD2,TGCAGTGCACGACTAGCGGGAGGAGTTGGCAATGAGCAGTTCTTC,CSARLAGGVGNEQFF
15,few,TRBV20-1,TRBJ2-3,-,TGCAGTGCTAGGGCCGGGACAACCCCCACAGATACGCAGTATTTT,CSARAGTTPTDTQYF
16,-,TRBV5-1,TRBJ1-4,TRBD1,TGCGCCAGCAGGGATGGGACAGGGACTGGCGGCGAAAAACTGTTTTTT,CASRDGTGTGGEKLFF
17,few,TRBV7-2,TRBJ2-7,-,TGTGCCAGCAGCTTCACCCCCGGGGGCACGATCGCCTACGAGCAGTACTTC,CASSFTPGGTIAYEQYF
16,-,TRBV15,TRBJ2-7,TRBD2,TGTGCCACCAGCAGATACGCTAGCGGAGGAGGCTACGAGCAGTACTTC,CATSRYASGGGYEQYF
15,few,TRBV29-1,TRBJ2-7,-,TGCAGCGGGGCCCAGGGTACAGGGATTTCCTACGAGCAGTACTTC,CSGAQGTGISYEQYF
15,-,TRBV7-9,TRBJ1-4,-,TGTGCCAGCAGCTTTGGGCGAACAACTAATGAAAAACTGTTTTTT,CASSFGRTTNEKLFF
12,few,TRBV29-1,TRBJ2-3,-,TGCAGCGTTCCCCGGGGTTTGGATACGCAGTATTTT,CSVPRGLDTQYF
13,-,TRBV28,TRBJ2-7,TRBD1,TGTGCCAGCGGAAGGACAGGGTCCTACGAGCAGTACTTC,CASGRTGSYEQYF
13,-,TRBV30,TRBJ1-5,-,TGTGCCTGGAGTCAGACGGGGGATCAGCCCCAGCATTTT,CAWSQTGDQPQHF
16,-,TRBV5-1,TRBJ2-1,TRBD2,TGCGCCAGCAGCTTGGGGGGTAGCGGGAAGTCCGATGAGCAGTTCTTC,CASSLGGSGKSDEQFF
15,few,TRBV12-3/TRBV12-4,TRBJ2-1,TRBD2,TGTGCCAGCAGGGAAAGCGGGGGGGACTACAATGAGCAGTTCTTC,CASRESGGDYNEQFF
14,few,TRBV12-3/TRBV12-4,TRBJ1-2,TRBD1,TGTGCCAGCAGTTTAGCGCTGACAGGGAATGGCTACACCTTC,CASSLALTGNGYTF
14,few,TRBV20-1,TRBJ1-6,-,TGCAGTGCTAGAGGAGGGGGACGGAATTCACCCCTCCACTTT,CSARGGGRNSPLHF
16,few,TRBV28,TRBJ2-7,-,TGTGCCAGCAGTGAACACAGCGGGACATCGTCCTACGAGCAGTACTTC,CASSEHSGTSSYEQYF
15,few,TRBV9,TRBJ1-3,-,TGTGCCAGCAGCGTAGAAACCGGGGTCGGAAACACCATATATTTT,CASSVETGVGNTIYF
15,few,TRBV6-2/TRBV6-3,TRBJ2-3,-,TGTGCCATCCGGGGGCAGGGACGAGGAACAGATACGCAGTATTTT,CAIRGQGRGTDTQYF
12,-,TRBV20-1,TRBJ2-7,-,TGCAGTGCGAAGTTGGGGTTCTACGAGCAGTACTTC,CSAKLGFYEQYF
16,-,TRBV18,TRBJ2-3,-,TGTGCCAGCTCACCACCAAATAGCGACCCTAGGAGTACGCAGTATTTT,CASSPPNSDPRSTQYF
14,-,TRBV5-8,TRBJ2-5,-,TGTGCCAGCAGCCCACGCGGTAGGGAAGAGACCCAGTACTTC,CASSPRGREETQYF
13,few,TRBV12-3/TRBV12-4,TRBJ2-5,-,TGTGCCAGCAACACCGTGGGGCAAGAGACCCAGTACTTC,CASNTVGQETQYF
15,-,TRBV9,TRBJ2-7,-,TGTGCCAGCAGCCCCTCGGGACTCGAGACCTACGAGCAGTACTTC,CASSPSGLETYEQYF
16,few,TRBV5-5,TRBJ2-1,-,TGTGCCAGCAGCTTGGGGGGGGCGGGGGCCTACAATGAGCAGTTCTTC,CASSLGGAGAYNEQFF
15,-,TRBV7-6,TRBJ1-4,-,TGTGCCAGCAGCGCCTCGGGTCAAAGGAGTGAAAAACTGTTTTTT,CASSASGQRSEKLFF
16,few,TRBV7-9,TRBJ1-4,-,TGTGCCAGCAGCTCACAAGTGGGGGGAGCTAATGAAAAACTGTTTTTT,CASSSQVGGANEKLFF
16,many,TRBV7-2,TRBJ2-2,-,TGTGCCAGCAGAGGCAAGGGAAGGGTGAACACCGGGGAGCTGTTTTTT,CASRGKGRVNTGELFF
16,many,TRBV24-1,TRBJ1-5,-,TGTGCCACCAGTGATAAGGGGTCCCACGGATATCAGCCCCAGCATTTT,CATSDKGSHGYQPQHF
13,few,TRBV7-6,TRBJ2-5,-,TGTGCCAGCAGCAAAACTCAACGGGAGACCCAGTACTTC,CASSKTQRETQYF
15,-,TRBV15,TRBJ1-1,-,TGTGCCACCAGCAGAGTCCAGGACCCGAGCACTGAAGCTTTCTTT,CATSRVQDPSTEAFF
15,-,TRBV7-8,TRBJ2-7,TRBD2,TGTGCCAGCAGCTTAGAGGGTAGCGGGGGTTACGAGCAGTACTTC,CASSLEGSGGYEQYF
14,many,TRBV3-1,TRBJ2-7,-,TGTGCCAGCAGCCAAGAGGGCGGCTTCGGGGAGCAGTACTTC,CASSQEGGFGEQYF
16,few,TRBV7-3,TRBJ2-2,TRBD2,TGTGCCAGCAGCTTAGACGGGACTAGCTTTCCCGGGGAGCTGTTTTTT,CASSLDGTSFPGELFF
18,few,TRBV4-2,TRBJ2-1,TRBD2,TGTGCCAGCAGCGACCAACTAGCGGGAGGTTGGGATAACAATGAGCAGTTCTTC,CASSDQLAGGWDNNEQFF
14,-,TRBV27,TRBJ2-5,-,TGTGCCAGCAGTCCCGGACTCTCCAGGGAGACCCAGTACTTC,CASSPGLSRETQYF
16,-,TRBV4-3,TRBJ1-4,-,TGCGCCAGCAGCCAAGTCAGGGGTACAACTAATGAAAAACTGTTTTTT,CASSQVRGTTNEKLFF
16,few,TRBV4-2,TRBJ2-1,TRBD2,TGTGCCAGCAGCTTGGGGACTAGCGGGGCCGTTGATGAGCAGTTCTTC,CASSLGTSGAVDEQFF